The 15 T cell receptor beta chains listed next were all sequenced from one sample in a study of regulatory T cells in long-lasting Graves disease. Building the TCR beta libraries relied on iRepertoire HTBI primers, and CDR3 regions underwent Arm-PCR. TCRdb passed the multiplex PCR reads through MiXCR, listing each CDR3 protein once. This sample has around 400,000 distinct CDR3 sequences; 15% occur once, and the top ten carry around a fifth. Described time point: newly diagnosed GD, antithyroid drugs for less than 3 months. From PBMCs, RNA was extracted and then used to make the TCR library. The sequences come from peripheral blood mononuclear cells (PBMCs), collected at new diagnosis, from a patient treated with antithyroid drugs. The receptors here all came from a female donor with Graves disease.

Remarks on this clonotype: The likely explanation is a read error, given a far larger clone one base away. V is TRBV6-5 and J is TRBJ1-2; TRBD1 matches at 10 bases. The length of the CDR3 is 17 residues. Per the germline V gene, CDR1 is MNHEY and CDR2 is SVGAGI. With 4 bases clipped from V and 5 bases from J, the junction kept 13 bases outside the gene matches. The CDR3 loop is CASSLFSSGTGVYGYTF. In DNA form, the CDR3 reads TGTGCCAGCAGTTTATTTTCTTCCGGGACAGGGGTTTATGGCTACACCTTC.

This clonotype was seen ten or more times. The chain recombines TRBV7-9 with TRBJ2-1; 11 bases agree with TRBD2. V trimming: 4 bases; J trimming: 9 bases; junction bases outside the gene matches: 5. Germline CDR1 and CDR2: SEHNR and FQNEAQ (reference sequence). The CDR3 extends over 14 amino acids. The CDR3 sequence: CASSSVAGGVEQFF. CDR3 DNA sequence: TGTGCCAGCAGCTCAGTAGCGGGAGGGGTTGAGCAGTTCTTC.

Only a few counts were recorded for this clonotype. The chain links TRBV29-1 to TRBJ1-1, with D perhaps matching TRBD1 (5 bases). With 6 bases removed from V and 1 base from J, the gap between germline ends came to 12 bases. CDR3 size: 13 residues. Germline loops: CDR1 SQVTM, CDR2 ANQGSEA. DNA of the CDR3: TGCAGCGTAAGTCTCGGGGCGAACACTGAAGCTTTCTTT. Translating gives CSVSLGANTEAFF.

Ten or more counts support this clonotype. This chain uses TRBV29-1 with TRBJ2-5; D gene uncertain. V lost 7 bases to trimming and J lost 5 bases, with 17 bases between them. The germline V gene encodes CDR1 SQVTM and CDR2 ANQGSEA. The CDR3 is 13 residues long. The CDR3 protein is CSAEPLVRETQYF. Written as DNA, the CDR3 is TGCAGCGCCGAGCCCTTAGTCAGGGAGACCCAGTACTTC.

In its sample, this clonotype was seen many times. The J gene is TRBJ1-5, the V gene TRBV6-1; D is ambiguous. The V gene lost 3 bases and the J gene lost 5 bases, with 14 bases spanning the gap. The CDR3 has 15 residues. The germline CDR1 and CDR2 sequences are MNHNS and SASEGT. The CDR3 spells CASSDSWARDQPQHF. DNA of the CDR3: TGTGCCAGCAGTGATTCCTGGGCGCGGGATCAGCCCCAGCATTTT.

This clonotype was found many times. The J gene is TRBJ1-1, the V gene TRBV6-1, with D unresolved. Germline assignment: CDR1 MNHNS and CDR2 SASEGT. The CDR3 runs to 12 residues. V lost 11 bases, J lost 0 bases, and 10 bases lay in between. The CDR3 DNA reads TGTGCCGTCGGACGGTTGAACACTGAAGCTTTCTTT. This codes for CAVGRLNTEAFF.

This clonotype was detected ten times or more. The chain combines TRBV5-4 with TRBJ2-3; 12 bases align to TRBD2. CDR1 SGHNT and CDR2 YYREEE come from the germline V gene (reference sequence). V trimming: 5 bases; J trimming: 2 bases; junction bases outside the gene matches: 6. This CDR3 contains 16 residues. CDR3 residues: CASSPGLAGFTDTQYF. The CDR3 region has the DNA TGTGCCAGCAGTCCAGGACTAGCGGGGTTCACAGATACGCAGTATTTT.

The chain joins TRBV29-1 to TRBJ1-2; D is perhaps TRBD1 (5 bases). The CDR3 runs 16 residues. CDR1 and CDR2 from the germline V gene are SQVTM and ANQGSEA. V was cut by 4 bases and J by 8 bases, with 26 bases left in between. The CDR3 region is CSVASPTDRRARGYTF. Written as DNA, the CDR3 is TGCAGCGTTGCATCACCCACTGATCGCAGGGCAAGGGGCTACACCTTC.

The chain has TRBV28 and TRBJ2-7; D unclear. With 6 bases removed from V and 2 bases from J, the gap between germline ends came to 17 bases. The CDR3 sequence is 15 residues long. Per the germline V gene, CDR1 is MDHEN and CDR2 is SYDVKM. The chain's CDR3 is CASSWARRVPYEQYF. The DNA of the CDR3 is TGTGCCAGCAGCTGGGCGAGGCGAGTACCCTACGAGCAGTACTTC.

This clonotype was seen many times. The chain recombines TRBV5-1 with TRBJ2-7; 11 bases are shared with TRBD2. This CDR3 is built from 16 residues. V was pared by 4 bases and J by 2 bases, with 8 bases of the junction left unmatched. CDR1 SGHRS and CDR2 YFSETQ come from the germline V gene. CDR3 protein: CASSLRTSGSTYEQYF. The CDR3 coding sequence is TGCGCCAGCAGCCTTAGGACTAGCGGGTCCACCTACGAGCAGTACTTC.

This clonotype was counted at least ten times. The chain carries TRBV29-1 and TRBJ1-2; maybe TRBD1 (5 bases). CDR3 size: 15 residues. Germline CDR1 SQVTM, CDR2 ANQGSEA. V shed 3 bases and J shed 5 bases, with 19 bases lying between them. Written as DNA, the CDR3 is TGCAGCGTTGAGGGGGACGGAGGCAACTCTTATGGCTACACCTTC. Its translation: CSVEGDGGNSYGYTF.

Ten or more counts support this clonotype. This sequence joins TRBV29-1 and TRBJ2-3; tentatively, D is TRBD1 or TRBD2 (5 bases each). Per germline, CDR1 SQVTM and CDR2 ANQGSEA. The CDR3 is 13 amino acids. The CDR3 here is CSPVRDSTDTQYF. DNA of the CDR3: TGCAGTCCCGTTAGGGACAGCACAGATACGCAGTATTTT.

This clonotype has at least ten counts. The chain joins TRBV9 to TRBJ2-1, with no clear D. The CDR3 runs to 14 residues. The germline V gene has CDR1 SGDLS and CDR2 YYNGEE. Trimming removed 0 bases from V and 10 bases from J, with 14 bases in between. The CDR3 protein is CASSVATSPFEQFF. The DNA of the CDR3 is TGTGCCAGCAGCGTAGCTACCTCTCCCTTCGAGCAGTTCTTC.

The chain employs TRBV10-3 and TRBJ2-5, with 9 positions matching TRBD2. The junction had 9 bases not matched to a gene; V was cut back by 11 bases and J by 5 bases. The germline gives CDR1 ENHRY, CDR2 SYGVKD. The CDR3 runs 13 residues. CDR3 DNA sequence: TGTGCCGGCGGGGGGGGAGAAGGGGAGACCCAGTACTTC. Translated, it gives CAGGGGEGETQYF.

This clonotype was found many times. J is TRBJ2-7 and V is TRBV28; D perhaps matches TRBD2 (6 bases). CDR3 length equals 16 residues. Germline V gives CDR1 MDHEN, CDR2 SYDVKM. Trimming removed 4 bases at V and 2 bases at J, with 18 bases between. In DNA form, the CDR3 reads TGTGCCAGCAGTTCCTCCGAAGCGGGTCCGACCTACGAGCAGTACTTC. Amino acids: CASSSSEAGPTYEQYF.